This T cell receptor beta chain was sequenced for a study of OX40 agonist ivuxolimab in advanced cancers. Study-wide results and caveats: Averaging showed that CD8+ T cells had more expanded clones than CD4+ did.

Notes on this clone: Its antigen is as yet unknown.

V lost 3 bases and J 8 bases, leaving 17 bases between the germline ends. The V gene's germline CDR1 is KGHSH and CDR2 LQKENI. The CDR3 is made up of 15 amino acids. Samples were taken at baseline and on day 1 of cycles 4 and 7. Assay: immunoSEQ multiplex PCR; the TCRdb copy retains only in-frame clones and omits some. The table records about 130,000 clones, under 95% of them present only once. This sample comprised CD4+ or CD8+ T cells sorted from blood, obtained in a trial of the OX40 agonist ivuxolimab. The J gene is TRBJ1-3, the V gene TRBV18; D perhaps matches TRBD1 (5 bases). This clonotype originated in an adult with an advanced solid tumor such as melanoma, head and neck, liver or kidney cancer. This chain's CDR3 is CASSPPGVPGDTIYF. CDR3 nucleotides: TGTGCCAGCTCACCCCCGGGGGTCCCGGGGGACACCATATATTTT. The whole variable domain, remainder taken from reference TRBV18 and TRBJ1-3, is NAGVMQNPRHLVRRRGQEARLRCSPMKGHSHVYWYRQLPEEGLKFMVYLQKENIIDESGMPKERFSAEFPKEGPSILRIQQVVRGDSAAYFCASSPPGVPGDTIYFGEGSWLTVV.